One sample yielded the 29 T cell receptor beta chains listed below, sequenced in a study of glioma-infiltrating T cells. Using RNA template, CDR3s of TCR alpha and beta were amplified with iRepertoire arm-PCR. TCRdb re-derived calls from the multiplex PCR reads in MiXCR, one entry per CDR3 protein. The sample shows around 140,000 distinct CDR3 sequences, roughly 43% of them seen only once. Input material: glioma tissue, nonneoplastic brain tissue, or PBMCs (not recorded which). The source of these receptors is a human donor with low-grade glioma or glioblastoma, undergoing nonglioma brain surgery, or in good health (not recorded which).

V is TRBV7-8 and J is TRBJ1-2, with D perhaps matching TRBD1 (6 bases). The CDR3 sequence is 15 residues long. V lost 4 bases and J lost 2, with 14 bases in between. Germline V CDR1 and CDR2: SGHVS, FQNEAQ. The CDR3 nucleotides are TGTGCCAGCAGCTGGGGACAACGGAGGAACTATGGCTACACCTTC. This codes for CASSWGQRRNYGYTF.

A few counts support this clonotype. The rearrangement uses TRBV7-2 and TRBJ1-2; D is uncertain. Germline CDR1 is SGHTA and CDR2 is FQGNSA. This CDR3 contains 15 residues. Trimming left V 2 bases short and J 3 bases short, with 13 bases between. The CDR3 spells CASSLRTSWDYGYTF. The CDR3 DNA follows: TGTGCCAGCAGCTTAAGGACCTCCTGGGACTATGGCTACACCTTC.

This clonotype came up a few times. V is TRBV28 and J is TRBJ2-1, with a tentative D call TRBD1 (5 bases). Between the trimmed V and J ends, which lost 8 bases and 5 bases, there was a span of 13 bases. Germline CDR1 is MDHEN and CDR2 is SYDVKM. The CDR3 runs to 13 residues. Written as DNA, the CDR3 is TGTGCCAGCCGGCGCCAGGGAAACAATGAGCAGTTCTTC. Translated, it gives CASRRQGNNEQFF. Full variable domain (missing parts from reference TRBV28 and TRBJ2-1): DVKVTQSSRYLVKRTGEKVFLECVQDMDHENMFWYRQDPGLGLRLIYFSYDVKMKEKGDIPEGYSVSREKKERFSLILESASTNQTSMYLCASRRQGNNEQFFGPGTRLTVL.

V is TRBV6-2 or TRBV6-3 and J is TRBJ1-1; no firm D call. The CDR3 has 14 residues. V lost 2 bases and J 0 bases, leaving 7 bases between the germline ends. Germline V gene lookup returns CDR1 MNHEY and CDR2 SVGEGT. In DNA, the CDR3 is TGTGCCAGCAGTTACCCGACGATGAACACTGAAGCTTTCTTT. It is translated as CASSYPTMNTEAFF.

This clonotype was seen many times. The rearrangement uses TRBV12-3 or TRBV12-4 and TRBJ1-5, with 7 bases lining up with TRBD1. The V segment lost 3 bases and the J segment 5 bases; nucleotides outside the gene matches: 7. The CDR3 runs 15 residues. The CDR3 here is CASSFGQGGDQPQHF. The DNA of the CDR3 is TGTGCCAGCAGTTTCGGCCAGGGGGGGGATCAGCCCCAGCATTTT.

This chain uses TRBV6-1 with TRBJ2-3; D not resolved. The CDR3 length is 13 residues. The germline V and J ends were trimmed by 1 base and 1 base, with 3 bases remaining between them. Germline values: CDR1 MNHNS, CDR2 SASEGT. The CDR3 DNA sequence: TGTGCCAGCAGTGAAGGGGGCACAGATACGCAGTATTTT. As protein: CASSEGGTDTQYF.

The chain combines TRBV7-6 with TRBJ2-4; 8 positions match TRBD2. Germline assignment: CDR1 SGHVS and CDR2 FNYEAQ. The junction had 11 bases not matched to a gene; V was cut back by 3 bases and J by 7 bases. The length of the CDR3 is 16 residues. CDR3 sequence reads: CASSLLGGGPRNIQYF. CDR3 nucleotide sequence: TGTGCCAGCAGCTTGCTTGGCGGGGGGCCTAGGAACATTCAGTACTTC.

The CDR3 loop is CASSPDRAKTEAFF. CDR3 nucleotide sequence: TGTGCCAGCTCACCAGACAGGGCGAAGACTGAAGCTTTCTTT. The chain has TRBV18 and TRBJ1-1; 7 bases line up with TRBD1. There are 14 residues in the CDR3. Germline CDR1 reads KGHSH; CDR2 reads LQKENI. Trimming cost V 2 bases and J 5 bases; bases outside gene matches: 5.

This chain connects TRBV29-1 to TRBJ2-1, with D unresolved. Germline values: CDR1 SQVTM, CDR2 ANQGSEA. V shed 1 base and J shed 7 bases, with 11 bases lying between them. This CDR3 contains 13 residues. CDR3 sequence: CSVEVVRRNEQFF. The CDR3 DNA follows: TGCAGCGTTGAAGTAGTTAGGCGAAATGAGCAGTTCTTC.

This clonotype was picked up a small number of times. CDR3 sequence reads: CSAEDDYEQYF. DNA of the CDR3: TGCAGTGCCGAAGACGACTACGAGCAGTACTTC. The rearrangement uses TRBV20-1 and TRBJ2-7; no reliable D call. Germline lookup yields CDR1 DFQATT and CDR2 SNEGSKA (reference sequence). V was pared by 6 bases and J by 3 bases, with 9 bases between. This CDR3 is built from 11 residues.

CDR3 protein: CARTFGSNQPQHF. CDR3 bases: TGTGCCCGCACCTTCGGGAGCAATCAGCCCCAGCATTTT. The chain carries TRBV7-9 and TRBJ1-5, with D unclear. The germline gives CDR1 SEHNR, CDR2 FQNEAQ (reference sequence). There are 13 residues in the CDR3. The V gene lost 11 bases and the J gene lost 1 base, with 12 bases spanning the gap.

V gene TRBV4-1 combines with J gene TRBJ1-5; D remains ambiguous. In germline, CDR1 is MGHRA, CDR2 YSYEKL. The CDR3 length is 15 residues. V was clipped by 1 base and J by 4 bases, with 11 bases between them. The CDR3 nucleotides are TGCGCCAGCAGCCAAGTCTCTGTCGAAAATCAGCCCCAGCATTTT. Translated, it gives CASSQVSVENQPQHF.

V gene TRBV20-1 combines with J gene TRBJ1-1; no reliable D call. V was shortened by 4 bases and J by 1 base, with 7 bases between the two germline ends. The CDR3 totals 12 residues. Germline CDR1 DFQATT, CDR2 SNEGSKA (reference sequence). CDR3 in amino acids: CSAKHQNTEAFF. The CDR3, as DNA: TGCAGTGCTAAACACCAGAACACTGAAGCTTTCTTT.

This chain joins TRBV20-1 and TRBJ1-2; 9 bases match TRBD1. V shed 5 bases, J shed 6 bases, and the junction held 7 bases outside the gene matches. This CDR3 spans 13 amino acids. The germline CDR1 and CDR2 sequences are DFQATT and SNEGSKA (reference sequence). CDR3 nucleotide sequence: TGCAGTGCTCCTAGGGACAGGGAGGATGGCTACACCTTC. Its translation is CSAPRDREDGYTF.

J is TRBJ2-1 and V is TRBV19; 9 nucleotides match TRBD2. Trimming removed 2 bases from V and 5 bases from J; junction bases left unmatched: 4. The CDR3 consists of 15 residues. CDR1 is LNHDA and CDR2 is SQIVND in the germline V gene (reference sequence). The CDR3 loop reads CASSIRLAGNNEQFF. The CDR3 nucleotides are TGTGCCAGTAGTATAAGGCTAGCGGGAAACAATGAGCAGTTCTTC. Drawing the rest from reference TRBV19 and TRBJ2-1, the complete variable domain is DGGITQSPKYLFRKEGQNVTLSCEQNLNHDAMYWYRQDPGQGLRLIYYSQIVNDFQKGDIAEGYSVSREKKESFPLTVTSAQKNPTAFYLCASSIRLAGNNEQFFGPGTRLTVL.

The chain employs TRBV20-1 and TRBJ1-1, with TRBD1 identical over 7 bases. J gave up 4 bases and V 2 bases, and 7 bases lay outside the gene matches. The CDR3 runs 14 residues. In germline, CDR1 is DFQATT, CDR2 SNEGSKA (reference sequence). The CDR3 protein is CSARRGGGLTEAFF. The CDR3 nucleotides read TGCAGTGCTAGACGGGGAGGGGGCCTCACTGAAGCTTTCTTT.

This clonotype has just a few counts. The chain recombines TRBV7-2 with TRBJ1-5, with D unclear. Trimming took 5 bases from V and 7 from J, leaving 9 bases between them. The germline V gene has CDR1 SGHTA and CDR2 FQGNSA. This CDR3 has 12 residues. In nucleotides, the CDR3 is TGTGCCAGCAGCCTGTCGGCCCAGCCCCAGCATTTT. Encoded protein: CASSLSAQPQHF.

This chain uses TRBV28 with TRBJ1-1, with 8 positions matching TRBD1. From germline, CDR1 is MDHEN and CDR2 SYDVKM. The CDR3 runs to 15 residues. The J segment lost 4 bases and the V segment lost 2 bases, leaving 6 bases of the junction unmatched. Here the CDR3 reads CASSLQTGGSTEAFF. DNA for the CDR3: TGTGCCAGCAGTTTACAAACAGGGGGGTCCACTGAAGCTTTCTTT. Drawing the rest from reference TRBV28 and TRBJ1-1, the complete variable domain is DVKVTQSSRYLVKRTGEKVFLECVQDMDHENMFWYRQDPGLGLRLIYFSYDVKMKEKGDIPEGYSVSREKKERFSLILESASTNQTSMYLCASSLQTGGSTEAFFGQGTRLTVV.

This clonotype was counted a few times. The rearrangement uses TRBV10-3 and TRBJ1-3; D is unclear. Trimming left V 10 bases short and J 4 bases short, with 14 bases between. Germline CDR1 ENHRY, CDR2 SYGVKD. This CDR3 spans 13 amino acids. CDR3 DNA: TGTGCCACACTACCAATGGCGGGAAACACCATATATTTT. Its translation: CATLPMAGNTIYF.

This chain uses TRBV12-3 or TRBV12-4 with TRBJ2-7; 9 bases agree with TRBD1. The CDR3 is made up of 15 amino acids. Unmatched junction bases numbered 5, after V lost 3 bases and J lost 2 bases. In nucleotides, the CDR3 is TGTGCCAGCAGTTTGGCGACAGGGGGAACCTACGAGCAGTACTTC. The encoded protein is CASSLATGGTYEQYF.

This chain uses TRBV18 with TRBJ1-5, with D uncertain. The CDR3 has 13 residues. The germline V and J ends were trimmed by 6 bases and 5 bases, with 11 bases remaining between them. Germline CDR1 and CDR2: KGHSH and LQKENI. CDR3 region: CASSPTSDQPQHF. The CDR3, as DNA: TGTGCCAGCTCCCCTACGTCGGATCAGCCCCAGCATTTT.

The table lists this clonotype with many counts. The J gene is TRBJ1-2, the V gene TRBV19; D gene unclear. The CDR3 runs to 11 residues. Trimming cost V 8 bases and J 4 bases, with 8 bases left between them. The germline gives CDR1 LNHDA, CDR2 SQIVND (reference sequence). CDR3 region: CASHGVYGYTF. The CDR3, as DNA: TGTGCCAGTCACGGGGTCTATGGCTACACCTTC.

V usage is TRBV19 and J usage is TRBJ1-1, with TRBD1 matching over 9 bases. CDR3 length: 16 amino acids. The V segment lost 6 bases and the J segment 0 bases; nucleotides outside the gene matches: 8. Germline CDR1 and CDR2: LNHDA and SQIVND (reference sequence). CDR3 loop: CASSHGQGQMNTEAFF. DNA of the CDR3: TGTGCCAGTAGCCACGGACAGGGGCAAATGAACACTGAAGCTTTCTTT. The complete variable domain, with remaining parts taken from reference TRBV19 and TRBJ1-1, reads DGGITQSPKYLFRKEGQNVTLSCEQNLNHDAMYWYRQDPGQGLRLIYYSQIVNDFQKGDIAEGYSVSREKKESFPLTVTSAQKNPTAFYLCASSHGQGQMNTEAFFGQGTRLTVV.

The chain uses TRBV6-2 or TRBV6-3 and TRBJ2-1, with D perhaps TRBD2 (6 bases). The J call could be wrong; TRBJ2-3 is a better fit for the DNA end. The germline V gene has CDR1 MNHEY and CDR2 SVGEGT. The CDR3 is 12 residues long. This CDR3 is CASRPSGHAQYF. CDR3 nucleotides: TGTGCCAGCAGACCAAGCGGGCATGCGCAGTATTTT.

The genes are TRBV5-4 and TRBJ1-1, with 8 bases lining up with TRBD1. Losses at the gene ends were 4 bases for V and 3 bases for J; bases not matched to a gene: 5. There are 14 residues in the CDR3. Germline V lookup: CDR1 SGHNT, CDR2 YYREEE (reference sequence). The CDR3 loop is CASSAGGRDTEAFF. CDR3 in DNA: TGTGCCAGCAGCGCAGGGGGCAGGGACACTGAAGCTTTCTTT.

V usage is TRBV10-3 and J usage is TRBJ2-5; 12 nucleotides match TRBD2. V lost 2 bases and J lost 6; bases outside the gene matches: 13. The CDR3 contains 18 residues. Per the germline V gene, CDR1 is ENHRY and CDR2 is SYGVKD. In nucleotides, the CDR3 is TGTGCCATCAGTGAGATCCCCCTACTAGCGGGGGGTATAAAGACCCAGTACTTC. This sequence encodes CAISEIPLLAGGIKTQYF.

This clonotype was counted at least ten times. This rearrangement joins TRBV7-8 to TRBJ2-5; D unclear. Trimming stripped 2 bases from V and 5 bases from J, with 12 bases between. CDR1 and CDR2 from the germline V gene are SGHVS and FQNEAQ. This CDR3 is 14 amino acids long. CDR3 amino acids: CASSLTRVMETQYF. The CDR3 DNA reads TGTGCCAGCAGCTTAACTCGGGTAATGGAGACCCAGTACTTC.

This clonotype was seen a few times. The chain is built from TRBV4-3 and TRBJ1-1; D not certain. V lost 0 bases and J 0 bases, leaving 11 bases between the germline ends. Germline V gene data show CDR1 as LGHNA and CDR2 as YSLEER. The length of the CDR3 is 16 residues. CDR3 sequence: CASSQDPAAMNTEAFF. In nucleotides, the CDR3 is TGCGCCAGCAGCCAAGATCCCGCAGCAATGAACACTGAAGCTTTCTTT.

This clonotype came up a few times. The rearrangement joins TRBV4-2 to TRBJ1-5; the D is unclear. The CDR3 length is 14 residues. Germline V gene lookup returns CDR1 LGHNA and CDR2 YNFKEQ. Deletions cut 2 bases from V and 2 bases from J, with 7 bases between. The CDR3 DNA follows: TGTGCCAGCAGCCAATATCTGGGCAATCAGCCCCAGCATTTT. This translates into CASSQYLGNQPQHF.